Listed below are T cell receptor beta chains from one sample, sequenced in a study of shared clonotypes between healthy human individuals. The assay was immunoSEQ multiplex PCR, and TCRdb's table has in-frame clones only and misses some. The sample has roughly 850,000 clones; 90% to 98% are singletons. The sample taken for sequencing was naive CD8+ T cells sorted from blood. Every receptor here comes from a man under 40 in good health. CDR3s include the opening cysteine and the closing phenylalanine or tryptophan. Each record gives: D gene, V gene, clone size, J gene, CDR3 protein, CDR3 DNA. The D gene is left open where the match is weak. Size is stated for part of the rows, as once, few or many counts, or as a class when the clone is expanded.

D: .; V: TRBV6-1; size: .; J: TRBJ1-1; CDR3: CASSELARNTEAFF; DNA: TGTGCCAGCAGTGAATTAGCCCGAAACACTGAAGCTTTCTTT
D: TRBD1; V: TRBV14; size: .; J: TRBJ2-7; CDR3: CASSLSGQGPYEQYF; DNA: TGTGCCAGCAGCCTATCAGGACAGGGGCCCTACGAGCAGTACTTC
D: .; V: TRBV11-3; size: .; J: TRBJ2-1; CDR3: CASSLGRTSSYNEQFF; DNA: TGTGCCAGCAGCTTAGGTAGGACGAGCTCCTACAATGAGCAGTTCTTC
D: .; V: TRBV9; size: once; J: TRBJ2-3; CDR3: CASISDLSTDTQYF; DNA: TGTGCCAGCATATCGGACTTAAGCACAGATACGCAGTATTTT
D: TRBD2; V: TRBV28; size: .; J: TRBJ2-1; CDR3: CASSLHFAGERNNEQFF; DNA: TGTGCCAGCAGTTTACACTTTGCGGGAGAGAGGAACAATGAGCAGTTCTTC
D: TRBD1; V: TRBV9; size: .; J: TRBJ1-2; CDR3: CASSVDPGQGLYGYTF; DNA: TGTGCCAGCAGCGTGGATCCGGGACAGGGGTTATATGGCTACACCTTC
D: .; V: TRBV7-9; size: .; J: TRBJ2-2; CDR3: CASSSQRAGPNTGELFF; DNA: TGTGCCAGCAGCTCACAACGTGCGGGGCCGAACACCGGGGAGCTGTTTTTT
D: .; V: TRBV4-2; size: .; J: TRBJ2-7; CDR3: CASSQGLNYEQYF; DNA: TGTGCCAGCAGCCAAGGCCTGAACTACGAGCAGTACTTC
D: TRBD1; V: TRBV2; size: .; J: TRBJ2-5; CDR3: CASREVYRGLETQYF; DNA: TGTGCCAGCCGCGAGGTTTACAGGGGGTTGGAGACCCAGTACTTC
D: TRBD1; V: TRBV5-1; size: .; J: TRBJ2-6; CDR3: CASSLVPGGAFGANVLTF; DNA: TGCGCCAGCAGCTTGGTCCCAGGGGGCGCGTTTGGGGCCAACGTCCTGACTTTC